This T cell receptor (beta chain) was captured in a study of cytomegalovirus exposure and HLA in healthy donors. The PCR had 60 Vbeta and 13 Jbeta primers. Here immunoSEQ multiplex PCR was the method, and the copy in TCRdb shows in-frame clones only, minus some. The table has about 200,000 clones, roughly 80% seen once. CDR1 and CDR2 from the germline V gene are SGHTA and FQGNSA. This CDR3 has 18 residues. V lost 1 base to trimming and J lost 2 bases; unmatched junction nucleotides: 7. The TCR originated in a girl aged 5-17 years in good health and CMV-seronegative. The sample taken for sequencing was PBMCs. The V call is TRBV7-2, the J call TRBJ2-6; TRBD1 matches 8 bases. The CDR3 region is CASSLGRGLITGANVLTF. CDR3 DNA sequence: TGTGCCAGCAGCTTAGGCAGGGGGCTCATTACTGGGGCCAACGTCCTGACTTTC.